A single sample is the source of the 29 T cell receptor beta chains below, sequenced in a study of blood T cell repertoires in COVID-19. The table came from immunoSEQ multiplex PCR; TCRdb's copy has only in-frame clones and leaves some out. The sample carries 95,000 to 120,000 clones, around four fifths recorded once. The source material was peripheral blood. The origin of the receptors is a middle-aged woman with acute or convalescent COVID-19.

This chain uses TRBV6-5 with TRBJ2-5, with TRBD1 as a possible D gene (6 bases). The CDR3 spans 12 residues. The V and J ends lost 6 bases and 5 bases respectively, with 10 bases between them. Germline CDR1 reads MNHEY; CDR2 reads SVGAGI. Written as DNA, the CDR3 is TGTGCCAGCAGCCTTACAGGGGAGACCCAGTACTTC. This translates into CASSLTGETQYF.

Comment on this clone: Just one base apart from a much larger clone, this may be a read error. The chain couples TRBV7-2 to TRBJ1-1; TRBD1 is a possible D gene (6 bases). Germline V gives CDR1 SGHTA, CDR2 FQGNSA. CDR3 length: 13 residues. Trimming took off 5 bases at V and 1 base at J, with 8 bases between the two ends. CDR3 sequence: CASSVTGNTEAFF. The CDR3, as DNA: TGTGCCAGCAGCGTGACAGGGAACACTGAAGCTTTCTTT.

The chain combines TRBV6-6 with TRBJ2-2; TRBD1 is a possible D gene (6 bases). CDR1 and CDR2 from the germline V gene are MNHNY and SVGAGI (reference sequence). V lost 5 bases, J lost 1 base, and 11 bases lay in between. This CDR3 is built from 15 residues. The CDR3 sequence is CASSPGTLNTGELFF. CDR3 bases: TGTGCCAGCAGTCCCGGGACACTGAACACCGGGGAGCTGTTTTTT.

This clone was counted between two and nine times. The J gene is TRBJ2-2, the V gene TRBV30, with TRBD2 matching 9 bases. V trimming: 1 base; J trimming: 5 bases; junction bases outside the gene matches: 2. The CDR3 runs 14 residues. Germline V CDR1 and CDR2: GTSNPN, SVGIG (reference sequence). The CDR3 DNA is TGTGCCTGGAGTGCTCTAGCGGGGACCGGGGAGCTGTTTTTT. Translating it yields CAWSALAGTGELFF.

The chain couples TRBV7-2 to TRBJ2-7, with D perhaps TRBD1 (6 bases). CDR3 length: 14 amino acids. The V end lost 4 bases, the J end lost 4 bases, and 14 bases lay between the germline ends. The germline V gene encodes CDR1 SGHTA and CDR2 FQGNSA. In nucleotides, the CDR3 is TGTGCCAGCAGCTCTGGACAGAATATTTACGAGCAGTACTTC. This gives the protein CASSSGQNIYEQYF. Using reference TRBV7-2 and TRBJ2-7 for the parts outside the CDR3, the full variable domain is GAGVSQSPSNKVTEKGKDVELRCDPISGHTALYWYRQSLGQGLEFLIYFQGNSAPDKSGLPSDRFSAERTGGSVSTLTIQRTQQEDSAVYLCASSSGQNIYEQYFGPGTRLTVT.

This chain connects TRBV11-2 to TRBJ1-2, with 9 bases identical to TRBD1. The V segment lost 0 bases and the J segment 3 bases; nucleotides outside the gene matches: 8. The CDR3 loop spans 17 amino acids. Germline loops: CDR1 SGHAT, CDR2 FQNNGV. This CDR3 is CASSLEVGTGYYYGYTF. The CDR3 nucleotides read TGTGCCAGCAGCTTAGAAGTTGGGACAGGGTATTACTATGGCTACACCTTC.

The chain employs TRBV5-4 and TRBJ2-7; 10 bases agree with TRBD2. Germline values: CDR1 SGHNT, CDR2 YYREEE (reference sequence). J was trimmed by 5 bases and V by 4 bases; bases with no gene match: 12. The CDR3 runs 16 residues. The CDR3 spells CASSLLTSGVTNEQYF. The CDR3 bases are TGTGCCAGCAGCCTACTTACTAGCGGGGTAACCAACGAGCAGTACTTC.

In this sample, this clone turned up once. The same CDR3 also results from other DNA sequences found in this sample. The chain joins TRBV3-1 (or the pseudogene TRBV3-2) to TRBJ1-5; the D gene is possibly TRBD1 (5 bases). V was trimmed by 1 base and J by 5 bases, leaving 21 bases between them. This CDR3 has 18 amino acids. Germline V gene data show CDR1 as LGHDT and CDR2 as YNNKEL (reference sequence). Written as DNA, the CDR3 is TGTGCCAGCAGCCAAGGGGTTCGGGGGAAGGGCCCTTATCAGCCCCAGCATTTT. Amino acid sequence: CASSQGVRGKGPYQPQHF.

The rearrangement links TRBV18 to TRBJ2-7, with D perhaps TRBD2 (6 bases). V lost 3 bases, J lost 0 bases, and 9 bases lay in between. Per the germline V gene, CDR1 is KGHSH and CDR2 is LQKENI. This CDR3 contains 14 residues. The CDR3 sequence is CASSPGGSSYEQYF. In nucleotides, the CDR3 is TGTGCCAGCTCACCCGGAGGGAGCTCCTACGAGCAGTACTTC.

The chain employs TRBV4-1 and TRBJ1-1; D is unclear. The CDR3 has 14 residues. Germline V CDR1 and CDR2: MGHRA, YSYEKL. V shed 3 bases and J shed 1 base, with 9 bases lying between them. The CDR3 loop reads CASSQASENTEAFF. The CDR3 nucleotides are TGCGCCAGCAGCCAGGCGAGCGAGAACACTGAAGCTTTCTTT.

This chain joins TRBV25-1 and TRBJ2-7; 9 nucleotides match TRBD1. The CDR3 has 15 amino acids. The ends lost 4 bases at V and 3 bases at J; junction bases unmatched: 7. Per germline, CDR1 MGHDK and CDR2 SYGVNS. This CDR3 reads CASSGHGTGFYEQYF. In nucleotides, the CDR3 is TGTGCCAGCAGTGGACACGGGACAGGGTTCTACGAGCAGTACTTC.

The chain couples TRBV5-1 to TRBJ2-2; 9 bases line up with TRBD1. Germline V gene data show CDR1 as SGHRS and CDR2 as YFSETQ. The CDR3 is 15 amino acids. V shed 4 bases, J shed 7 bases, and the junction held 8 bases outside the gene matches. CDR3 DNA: TGCGCCAGCAGCCGCAACAGGGGGCAAGGCGGGGAGCTGTTTTTT. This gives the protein CASSRNRGQGGELFF.

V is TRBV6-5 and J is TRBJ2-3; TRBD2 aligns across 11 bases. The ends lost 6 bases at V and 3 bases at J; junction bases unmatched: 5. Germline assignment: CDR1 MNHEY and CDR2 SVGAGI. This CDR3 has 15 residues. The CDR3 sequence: CASSRLAGRTDTQYF. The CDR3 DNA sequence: TGTGCCAGCAGCAGACTAGCGGGGAGGACAGATACGCAGTATTTT.

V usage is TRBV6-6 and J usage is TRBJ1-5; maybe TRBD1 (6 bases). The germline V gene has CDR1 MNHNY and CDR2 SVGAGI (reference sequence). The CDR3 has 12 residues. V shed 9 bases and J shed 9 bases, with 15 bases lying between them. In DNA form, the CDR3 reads TGTGCCAGACCAGGGGCAGGTTGGCCCCAGCATTTT. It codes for CARPGAGWPQHF.

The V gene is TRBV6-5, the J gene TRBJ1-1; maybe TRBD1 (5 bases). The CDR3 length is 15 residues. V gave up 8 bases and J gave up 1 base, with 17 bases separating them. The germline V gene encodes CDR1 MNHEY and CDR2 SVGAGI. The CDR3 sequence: CASRSPDSTNTEAFF. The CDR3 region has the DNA TGTGCCAGCCGATCCCCTGACAGTACGAACACTGAAGCTTTCTTT.

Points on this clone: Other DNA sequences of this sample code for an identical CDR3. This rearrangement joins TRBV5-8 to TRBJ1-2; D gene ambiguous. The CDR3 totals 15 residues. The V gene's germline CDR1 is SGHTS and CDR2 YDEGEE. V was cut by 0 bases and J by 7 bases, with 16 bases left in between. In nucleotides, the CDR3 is TGTGCCAGCAGCTTGGTCCTACCCCTAGGAGGTGGCTACACCTTC. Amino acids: CASSLVLPLGGGYTF.

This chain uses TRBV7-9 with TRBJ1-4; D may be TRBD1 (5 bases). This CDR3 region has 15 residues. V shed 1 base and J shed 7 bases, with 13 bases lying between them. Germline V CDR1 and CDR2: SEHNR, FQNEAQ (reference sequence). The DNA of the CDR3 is TGTGCCAGCAGCTTAGATCAGGGTTTCGGTGAAAAACTGTTTTTT. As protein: CASSLDQGFGEKLFF.

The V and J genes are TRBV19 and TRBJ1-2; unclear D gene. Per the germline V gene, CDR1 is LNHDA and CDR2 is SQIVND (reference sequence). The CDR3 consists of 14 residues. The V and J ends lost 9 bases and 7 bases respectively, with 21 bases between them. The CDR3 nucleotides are TGTGCCAGGAGGGCCCATCTCCAACTCTCTGGCTACACCTTC. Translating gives CARRAHLQLSGYTF.

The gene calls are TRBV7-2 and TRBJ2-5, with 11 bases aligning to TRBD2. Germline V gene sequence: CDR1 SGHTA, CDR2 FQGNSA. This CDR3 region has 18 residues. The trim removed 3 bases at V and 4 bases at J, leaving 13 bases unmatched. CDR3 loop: CASSFMELAGGRGETQYF. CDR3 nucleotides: TGTGCCAGCAGCTTTATGGAGCTAGCGGGGGGCCGGGGAGAGACCCAGTACTTC.

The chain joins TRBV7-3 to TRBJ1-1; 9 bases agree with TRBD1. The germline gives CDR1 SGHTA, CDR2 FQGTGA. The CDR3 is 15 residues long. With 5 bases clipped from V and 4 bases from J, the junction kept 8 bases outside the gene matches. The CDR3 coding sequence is TGTGCCAGCAGCGCGACACCGGGACAGGGCACTGAAGCTTTCTTT. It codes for CASSATPGQGTEAFF.

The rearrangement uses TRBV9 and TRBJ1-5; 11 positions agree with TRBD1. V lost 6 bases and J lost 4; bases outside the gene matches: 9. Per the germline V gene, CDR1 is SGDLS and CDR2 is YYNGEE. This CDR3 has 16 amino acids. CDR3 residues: CASTPGTGGENQPQHF. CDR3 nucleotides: TGTGCCAGCACTCCCGGGACAGGGGGGGAGAATCAGCCCCAGCATTTT.

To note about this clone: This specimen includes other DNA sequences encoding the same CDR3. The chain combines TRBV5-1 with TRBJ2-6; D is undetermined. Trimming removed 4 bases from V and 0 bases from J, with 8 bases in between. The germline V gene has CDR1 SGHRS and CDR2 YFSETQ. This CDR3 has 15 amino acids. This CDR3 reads CASSLGSSGANVLTF. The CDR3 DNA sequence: TGCGCCAGCAGCCTGGGTAGCTCTGGGGCCAACGTCCTGACTTTC.

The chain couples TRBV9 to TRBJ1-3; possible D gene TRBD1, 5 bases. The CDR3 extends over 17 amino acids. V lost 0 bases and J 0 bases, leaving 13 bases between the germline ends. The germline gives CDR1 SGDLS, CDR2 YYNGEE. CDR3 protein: CASSVEAWGDSGNTIYF. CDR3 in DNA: TGTGCCAGCAGCGTAGAGGCTTGGGGGGACTCTGGAAACACCATATATTTT. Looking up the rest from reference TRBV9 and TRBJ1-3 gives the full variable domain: DSGVTQTPKHLITATGQRVTLRCSPRSGDLSVYWYQQSLDQGLQFLIQYYNGEERAKGNILERFSAQQFPDLHSELNLSSLELGDSALYFCASSVEAWGDSGNTIYFGEGSWLTVV.

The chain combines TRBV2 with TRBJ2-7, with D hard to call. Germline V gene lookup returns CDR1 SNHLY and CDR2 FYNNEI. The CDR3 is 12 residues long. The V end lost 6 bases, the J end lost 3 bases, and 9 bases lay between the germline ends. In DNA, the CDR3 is TGTGCCAGCAGGACCGACTTCTACGAGCAGTACTTC. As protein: CASRTDFYEQYF.

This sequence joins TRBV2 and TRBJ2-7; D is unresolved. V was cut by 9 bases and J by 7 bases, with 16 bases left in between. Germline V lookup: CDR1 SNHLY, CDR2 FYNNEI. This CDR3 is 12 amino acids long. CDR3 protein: CASTSDVREQYF. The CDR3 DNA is TGTGCCAGTACAAGCGACGTTAGGGAGCAGTACTTC.

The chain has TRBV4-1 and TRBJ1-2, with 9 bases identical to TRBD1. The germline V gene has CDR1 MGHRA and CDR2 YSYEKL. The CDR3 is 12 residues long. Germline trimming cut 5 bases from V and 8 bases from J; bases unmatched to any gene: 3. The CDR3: CASSTGGPGYTF. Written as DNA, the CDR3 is TGCGCCAGCAGCACAGGGGGCCCAGGCTACACCTTC.

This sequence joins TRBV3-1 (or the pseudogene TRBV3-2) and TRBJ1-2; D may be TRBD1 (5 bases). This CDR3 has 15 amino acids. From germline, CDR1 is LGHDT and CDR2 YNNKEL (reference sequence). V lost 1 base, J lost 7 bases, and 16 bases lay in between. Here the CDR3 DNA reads TGTGCCAGCAGCCAAGGTGACAGACCTTCCTCTGGCTACACCTTC. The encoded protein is CASSQGDRPSSGYTF.

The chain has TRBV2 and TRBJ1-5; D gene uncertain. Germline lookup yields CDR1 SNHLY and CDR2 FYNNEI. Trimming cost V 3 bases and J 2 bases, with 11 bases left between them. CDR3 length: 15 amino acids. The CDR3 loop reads CASSDFGLGNQPQHF. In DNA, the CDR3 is TGTGCCAGCAGTGATTTCGGGTTGGGCAATCAGCCCCAGCATTTT.

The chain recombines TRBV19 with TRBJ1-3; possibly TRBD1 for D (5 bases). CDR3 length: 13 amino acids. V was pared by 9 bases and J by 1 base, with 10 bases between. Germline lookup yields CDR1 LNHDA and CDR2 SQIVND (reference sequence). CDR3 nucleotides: TGTGCCAGCTCGGGGGTTTCTGGAAACACCATATATTTT. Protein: CASSGVSGNTIYF. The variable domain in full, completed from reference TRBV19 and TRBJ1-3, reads DGGITQSPKYLFRKEGQNVTLSCEQNLNHDAMYWYRQDPGQGLRLIYYSQIVNDFQKGDIAEGYSVSREKKESFPLTVTSAQKNPTAFYLCASSGVSGNTIYFGEGSWLTVV.